The next 28 T cell receptor beta chains were all read from a single sample in a study of Ad26.COV2.S vaccination and SARS-CoV-2 variants. Treatment here: over 15 received Ad26.COV2.S at low or high dose, single or two shots; about 5 received placebo; per-sample allocation not given. Collection of samples fell on day 63 after the first vaccine or placebo injection. Sequencing was performed with immunoSEQ multiplex PCR; in TCRdb, only in-frame clones are kept and a portion is missing. This table has some 500,000 clones, roughly 89% appearing once. The input for sequencing was peripheral blood, taken in a trial of Ad26.COV2.S vaccine versus placebo. All receptors derive from a person aged 18-65 years who received the Ad26.COV2.S COVID-19 vaccine or a placebo.

The chain carries TRBV18 and TRBJ1-3, with 7 bases identical to TRBD1. The CDR3 sequence is 17 residues long. With V trimmed by 3 bases and J by 0 bases, 8 bases remained unmatched. From germline, CDR1 is KGHSH and CDR2 LQKENI. The chain's CDR3 is CASSPLTGADSGNTIYF. CDR3 sequence (DNA): TGTGCCAGCTCACCCCTTACAGGGGCGGACTCTGGAAACACCATATATTTT.

The chain carries TRBV28 and TRBJ1-1; the match to TRBD1 covers 7 bases. CDR1 is MDHEN and CDR2 is SYDVKM in the germline V gene. The CDR3 runs 13 residues. V lost 2 bases to trimming and J lost 11 bases; unmatched junction nucleotides: 8. This CDR3 reads CASSLARQGLAFF. DNA of the CDR3: TGTGCCAGCAGTTTAGCCCGACAGGGTTTGGCTTTCTTT.

The gene calls are TRBV18 and TRBJ1-1, with unresolved D. V was cut by 6 bases and J by 0 bases, with 17 bases left in between. The V gene's germline CDR1 is KGHSH and CDR2 LQKENI. This CDR3 comprises 16 residues. The CDR3 DNA reads as TGTGCCAGCTCCGCGTTGAGAGGCAGCATGAACACTGAAGCTTTCTTT. It codes for CASSALRGSMNTEAFF. Full variable domain (rest looked up from reference TRBV18 and TRBJ1-1): NAGVMQNPRHLVRRRGQEARLRCSPMKGHSHVYWYRQLPEEGLKFMVYLQKENIIDESGMPKERFSAEFPKEGPSILRIQQVVRGDSAAYFCASSALRGSMNTEAFFGQGTRLTVV.

DNA for the CDR3: TGCGCCAGCAGCCAAGAGTCATCTCCCGACAGGGTGGATGGCTACACCTTC. This sequence encodes CASSQESSPDRVDGYTF. This chain joins TRBV4-3 and TRBJ1-2, with 7 bases fitting TRBD1. CDR1 and CDR2 from the germline V gene are LGHNA and YSLEER. This CDR3 is 17 amino acids long. Trimming removed 0 bases from V and 6 bases from J; junction bases left unmatched: 13.

The chain recombines TRBV5-8 with TRBJ1-2, with D unresolved. The ends were cut back, 2 bases at V and 2 bases at J, with 4 bases in the middle. Per the germline V gene, CDR1 is SGHTS and CDR2 is YDEGEE. The CDR3 runs 12 residues. Here the CDR3 reads CASSFHNYGYTF. The CDR3 DNA reads as TGTGCCAGCAGCTTCCACAACTATGGCTACACCTTC. Combining the CDR3 with reference TRBV5-8 and TRBJ1-2 gives the whole variable domain EAGVTQSPTHLIKTRGQQATLRCSPISGHTSVYWYQQALGLGLQFLLWYDEGEERNRGNFPPRFSGRQFPNYSSELNVNALELEDSALYLCASSFHNYGYTFGSGTRLTVV.

This chain connects TRBV5-1 to TRBJ1-4; D possibly corresponds to TRBD1 (5 bases). Germline CDR1 SGHRS, CDR2 YFSETQ. The CDR3 runs to 16 residues. Trimming removed 4 bases from V and 0 bases from J, with 13 bases in between. The CDR3 nucleotides read TGCGCCAGCAGCCCCGGGGACTCTCCAACTAATGAAAAACTGTTTTTT. Amino acid sequence: CASSPGDSPTNEKLFF.

This clone has just a few counts. This chain uses TRBV7-3 with TRBJ1-6; D remains unclear. Per the germline V gene, CDR1 is SGHTA and CDR2 is FQGTGA. The CDR3 sequence is 15 residues long. V lost 2 bases and J 7 bases, leaving 12 bases between the germline ends. The CDR3 sequence is CASSLDGNRNSPLHF. Written as DNA, the CDR3 is TGTGCCAGCAGCTTAGATGGAAATCGGAATTCACCCCTCCACTTT. Complete variable domain (other parts from reference TRBV7-3 and TRBJ1-6): GAGVSQTPSNKVTEKGKYVELRCDPISGHTALYWYRQSLGQGPEFLIYFQGTGAADDSGLPNDRFFAVRPEGSVSTLKIQRTERGDSAVYLCASSLDGNRNSPLHFGNGTRLTVT.

This clone was picked up one time. Other DNA sequences from this sample encode an identical CDR3 as well. V gene TRBV6-5 combines with J gene TRBJ1-1; D not certain. Trimming stripped 2 bases from V and 1 base from J, with 8 bases between. CDR3 length: 14 amino acids. The germline CDR1 and CDR2 sequences are MNHEY and SVGAGI. CDR3 coding DNA: TGTGCCAGCAGTTACCTGGGTGGGAACACTGAAGCTTTCTTT. Encoded protein: CASSYLGGNTEAFF.

This rearrangement joins TRBV21-1 to TRBJ2-5; the D call of TRBD1 is as the table states it, not checked on the DNA. TRBV21-1 corresponds to a pseudogene. This CDR3 has 17 residues. The CDR3 bases are TGTGCCAGCAGCAAAGCGCACAGGGGGACCTACCAAGAGACCCAGTACTTC. Translating it yields CASSKAHRGTYQETQYF.

V usage is TRBV5-4 and J usage is TRBJ2-6; D not certain. The V gene's germline CDR1 is SGHNT and CDR2 YYREEE (reference sequence). The CDR3 runs to 15 residues. Trimming pared 3 bases from V and 4 bases from J, leaving 11 bases between. CDR3 bases: TGTGCCAGCAGCTCCCGGGCTGCGGGGGCCAACGTCCTGACTTTC. It codes for CASSSRAAGANVLTF.

The chain recombines TRBV5-1 with TRBJ2-1; no clear D. Trimming removed 3 bases from V and 4 bases from J, with 8 bases in between. CDR1 and CDR2 from the germline V gene are SGHRS and YFSETQ. The CDR3 spans 13 residues. CDR3 residues: CASSSLPYNEQFF. Written as DNA, the CDR3 is TGCGCCAGCAGCTCGCTTCCTTACAATGAGCAGTTCTTC.

This chain uses TRBV30 with TRBJ1-5; no clear D gene. Per the germline V gene, CDR1 is GTSNPN and CDR2 is SVGIG (reference sequence). Trimming removed 2 bases at V and 4 bases at J, with 9 bases between. This CDR3 is 13 amino acids long. CDR3 DNA sequence: TGTGCCTGGAGTAATAACAGTAATCAGCCCCAGCATTTT. Residues: CAWSNNSNQPQHF.

The chain combines TRBV19 with TRBJ2-1; D might be TRBD1 or TRBD2, each matching 5 bases. Deletions cut 5 bases from V and 6 bases from J, with 17 bases between. This CDR3 contains 15 residues. The germline CDR1 and CDR2 sequences are LNHDA and SQIVND (reference sequence). CDR3 loop: CASSPGTALVNEQFF. Written as DNA, the CDR3 is TGTGCCAGTAGTCCCGGGACCGCCCTCGTCAATGAGCAGTTCTTC.

V gene TRBV14 combines with J gene TRBJ1-6; 7 nucleotides match TRBD1. Germline CDR1 reads SGHDN; CDR2 reads FVKESK. The J segment lost 4 bases and the V segment lost 3 bases, leaving 3 bases of the junction unmatched. CDR3 size: 15 residues. CDR3 DNA sequence: TGTGCCAGCAGCCAGGGACAGAGATATAATTCACCCCTCCACTTT. Residues: CASSQGQRYNSPLHF.

The genes are TRBV4-1 and TRBJ2-1, with 9 bases aligning to TRBD1. J was trimmed by 6 bases and V by 0 bases; bases with no gene match: 15. CDR1 MGHRA and CDR2 YSYEKL come from the germline V gene. CDR3 length equals 19 residues. CDR3 in DNA: TGCGCCAGCAGCCAAGATCGAGGGACAGGGAAGTTTGACGGCAATGAGCAGTTCTTC. It encodes CASSQDRGTGKFDGNEQFF.

The chain uses TRBV6-5 and TRBJ2-1; D not resolved. Trimming cost V 3 bases and J 7 bases, with 10 bases left between them. The V gene's germline CDR1 is MNHEY and CDR2 SVGAGI. This CDR3 region has 13 residues. CDR3: CASSYLGRNEQFF. CDR3 DNA sequence: TGTGCCAGCAGTTATTTAGGTCGGAATGAGCAGTTCTTC.

V usage is TRBV19 and J usage is TRBJ1-6; 7 bases map to TRBD1. Trimming cost V 5 bases and J 8 bases; bases outside gene matches: 9. Germline V gene lookup returns CDR1 LNHDA and CDR2 SQIVND (reference sequence). The CDR3 covers 15 residues. The CDR3 loop is CASSADRASYSPLHF. The CDR3 DNA is TGTGCCAGTAGTGCAGACAGGGCGAGTTATTCACCCCTCCACTTT.

J is TRBJ2-7 and V is TRBV2; TRBD1 matches at 8 bases. The germline V gene has CDR1 SNHLY and CDR2 FYNNEI. V was clipped by 0 bases and J by 3 bases; unmatched bases: 4. The CDR3 is 15 residues long. As DNA, the CDR3 is TGTGCCAGCAGTGAAGCCACAGGGGGTATCTACGAGCAGTACTTC. Protein sequence: CASSEATGGIYEQYF.

The J gene is TRBJ2-7, the V gene TRBV19; 7 nucleotides match TRBD1. The CDR3 has 14 amino acids. Germline CDR1 is LNHDA and CDR2 is SQIVND (reference sequence). Germline trimming cut 7 bases from V and 4 bases from J; bases unmatched to any gene: 10. DNA of the CDR3: TGTGCCAGTAATCACCGGGACAGACATTACGAGCAGTACGTC. As protein: CASNHRDRHYEQYV.

CDR3 nucleotides: TGCGCCAGCAGGTCGGGGGAGGATGGCTACACCTTC. It yields the protein CASRSGEDGYTF. The chain joins TRBV5-1 to TRBJ1-2; TRBD1 is a possible D gene (5 bases). Looked up from germline, CDR1 is SGHRS and CDR2 is YFSETQ. The CDR3 sequence is 12 residues long. Trimming removed 5 bases from V and 6 bases from J, with 11 bases in between.

This chain connects TRBV7-3 to TRBJ2-3, with D hard to call. The CDR3 is made up of 14 amino acids. The germline gives CDR1 SGHTA, CDR2 FQGTGA. Trimming pared 1 base from V and 4 bases from J, leaving 9 bases between. CDR3 coding DNA: TGTGCCAGCAGCTTAAATCAGAGCCCAGATACGCAGTATTTT. Its translation is CASSLNQSPDTQYF.

The V gene is TRBV2, the J gene TRBJ1-5; maybe TRBD1 (5 bases). Trimming removed 8 bases at V and 5 bases at J, with 7 bases between. Germline loops: CDR1 SNHLY, CDR2 FYNNEI. This CDR3 is built from 11 residues. The CDR3 bases are TGTGCCAGCTCGGGGGATCAGCCCCAGCATTTT. This gives the protein CASSGDQPQHF.

The rearrangement joins TRBV7-9 to TRBJ2-7; D may be TRBD1 (6 bases). The germline V gene encodes CDR1 SEHNR and CDR2 FQNEAQ (reference sequence). The V end lost 0 bases, the J end lost 6 bases, and 6 bases lay between the germline ends. The CDR3 consists of 12 residues. This CDR3 is CASSLAGAEQYF. Here the CDR3 DNA reads TGTGCCAGCAGCTTAGCGGGGGCCGAGCAGTACTTC.

The table lists this clone with a count of one. This chain joins TRBV4-2 and TRBJ2-7; D is perhaps TRBD1 (6 bases). The V gene's germline CDR1 is LGHNA and CDR2 YNFKEQ. The CDR3 covers 15 residues. Trimming took off 0 bases at V and 2 bases at J, with 11 bases between the two ends. CDR3 sequence: CASSQEWTATYEQYF. The CDR3 DNA reads as TGTGCCAGCAGCCAAGAATGGACAGCGACCTACGAGCAGTACTTC.

The chain recombines TRBV4-2 with TRBJ1-3; D uncertain. Trimming stripped 4 bases from V and 0 bases from J, with 10 bases between. CDR3 length: 15 amino acids. Germline V gene lookup returns CDR1 LGHNA and CDR2 YNFKEQ. The CDR3 DNA reads as TGTGCCAGCAGCCTCACACGAGGCTCTGGAAACACCATATATTTT. As protein: CASSLTRGSGNTIYF.

The rearrangement uses TRBV6-2 or TRBV6-3 and TRBJ1-5; 7 bases map to TRBD1. The J segment lost 0 bases and the V segment lost 5 bases, leaving 7 bases of the junction unmatched. The CDR3 totals 16 residues. Germline assignment: CDR1 MNHEY and CDR2 SVGEGT. For the CDR3, the DNA is TGTGCCAGCAGTGTACAGGGGACGTATAGCAATCAGCCCCAGCATTTT. Translating it yields CASSVQGTYSNQPQHF.

V usage is TRBV4-3 and J usage is TRBJ1-4, with 8 bases that match TRBD1. This CDR3 spans 16 amino acids. Germline V CDR1 and CDR2: LGHNA, YSLEER. Trimming cost V 3 bases and J 6 bases; bases outside gene matches: 9. The CDR3 is CASSQGTQGVHEKLFF. Here the CDR3 DNA reads TGCGCCAGCAGCCAGGGGACACAGGGGGTTCATGAAAAACTGTTTTTT.

CDR3 nucleotide sequence: TGCGCCAGCAGCGAAGGAACGGGACAGGGGGATGGCTACACCTTC. Translated: CASSEGTGQGDGYTF. The chain employs TRBV5-1 and TRBJ1-2; the match to TRBD1 covers 11 bases. The CDR3 runs to 15 residues. The junction had 8 bases not matched to a gene; V was cut back by 4 bases and J by 6 bases. CDR1 is SGHRS, CDR2 YFSETQ, per germline.